This T cell receptor beta chain comes out of a study of blood T cell repertoires in COVID-19. Participant-reported clinical history was the basis for cohort assignment. Germline CDR1 is KGHSH and CDR2 is LQKENI. CDR3 length equals 14 residues. V lost 4 bases and J lost 8; bases outside the gene matches: 7. Assay used: immunoSEQ multiplex PCR; TCRdb lists only in-frame clones, some missing. The sample includes some 260,000 clones, 85% to 90% of them seen just once. This clonotype originated in a man aged 40-55 years who had recovered from COVID-19. Sequenced sample: PBMCs or T cells enriched from blood (not recorded which). The chain couples TRBV18 to TRBJ1-4; 7 bases are shared with TRBD1. The CDR3: CASSRTGAVEKLFF. In DNA, the CDR3 is TGTGCCAGCTCACGCACAGGGGCGGTGGAAAAACTGTTTTTT.